This T cell receptor beta chain is drawn from a study of blood T cell repertoires in COVID-19. Study-level background: Collection of acute and convalescent COVID-19 samples took place in the United States, Italy and Spain.

The CDR3 is 16 residues long. Germline CDR1 and CDR2: LGHNA and YSLEER. V was clipped by 0 bases and J by 3 bases; unmatched bases: 5. Assay used: immunoSEQ multiplex PCR; TCRdb lists only in-frame clones, some missing. The repertoire has about 190,000 clones, over 75% of them found once; the top ten carry around 6.6%. The chain couples TRBV4-3 to TRBJ2-7, with 10 bases fitting TRBD2. Source material: peripheral blood. The clonotype was recovered from a woman in her 40s who had recovered from COVID-19. CDR3 bases: TGCGCCAGCAGCCAAGACAGAGCGGGAGGGTACTACGAGCAGTACTTC. Translating it yields CASSQDRAGGYYEQYF.